This is a list of T cell receptor beta chains from one sample in a study of blood T cells in healthy people across ages. TCRdb re-called the 5' RACE reads through MiXCR, storing one row per CDR3 protein. The table lists 660,000 or so distinct CDR3 sequences, approximately 59% of them singletons. The sample comprised blood. These receptor sequences come from a man aged 60 to 69 in good health. CDR3s include the opening cysteine and the closing phenylalanine or tryptophan. The listing skips clone size in some rows; elsewhere it reads once, few, many or a size class.

abundance	v_gene	j_gene	CDR3aa
-	TRBV3-1	TRBJ1-1	CASSSSLDTEAFF
-	TRBV6-5	TRBJ2-5	CASSYSTHTVRGTQYF
-	TRBV28	TRBJ1-2	CASRMANYGYTF
-	TRBV20-1	TRBJ2-1	CSANAGGRNEQFF
-	TRBV25-1	TRBJ1-6	CASSESRDGRSPLHF
once	TRBV12-3/TRBV12-4	TRBJ2-5	CASSRQGPPGETQYF
-	TRBV6-6	TRBJ1-4	CASSRRLRDRLNEKLFF
-	TRBV24-1	TRBJ1-2	CATSDEQGHYGYTF
-	TRBV15	TRBJ1-2	CATSRDLRESHGYTF
-	TRBV20-1	TRBJ2-5	CSASGGTLQETQYF
-	TRBV20-1	TRBJ2-4	CSTRTLAKNIQYF
-	TRBV7-2	TRBJ2-3	CASSLPSGGDTQYF
-	TRBV5-1	TRBJ1-1	CASSRRGENTEAFF
-	TRBV27	TRBJ2-5	CASSSDRGLEAQYF
once	TRBV20-1	TRBJ1-5	CSASRPGGNQPQHF
-	TRBV7-2	TRBJ2-3	CASSLAGLIDTQYF
-	TRBV6-1	TRBJ1-5	CASRDRGLVNQPQHF
few	TRBV29-1	TRBJ2-1	CSSPQDRGYTGEQFF
few	TRBV6-1	TRBJ2-1	CASSDPDRPWFF
-	TRBV7-2	TRBJ1-1	CASTGRGGGNTEAFF
few	TRBV7-9	TRBJ1-4	CASSLGEQGRGEKLFF
-	TRBV5-6	TRBJ2-1	CASSFNTGLYNEQFF
-	TRBV7-2	TRBJ2-7	CASSLSLGQSYEQYF
few	TRBV10-2	TRBJ1-2	CASSALGTNYGYTF
-	TRBV29-1	TRBJ2-5	CSVDPWGGQDQETQYF
-	TRBV29-1	TRBJ1-4	CSVVASTGTTNEKLFF
-	TRBV4-2	TRBJ2-2	CASSQDVQAGGTGELFF
-	TRBV5-1	TRBJ1-2	CASSYISDSRGYTF
-	TRBV27	TRBJ2-5	CASSPRDREGETQYF
few	TRBV12-3/TRBV12-4	TRBJ1-5	CASSSQGASNQPQHF
-	TRBV5-1	TRBJ1-4	CASSDGTSEKLFF
few	TRBV6-5	TRBJ2-7	CASSAGTGRYEQYF
-	TRBV12-3/TRBV12-4	TRBJ2-5	CASSLGMETQYF
-	TRBV20-1	TRBJ2-3	CSARMDSTDTQYF
-	TRBV12-3/TRBV12-4	TRBJ2-5	CASRLGTVRETQYF
many	TRBV2	TRBJ2-7	CASSVGYEQYF
-	TRBV18	TRBJ2-3	CASSPWVASTDTQYF
few	TRBV2	TRBJ2-7	CASSPQGALEQYF
-	TRBV4-1	TRBJ2-3	CASSQAEGVGDTQYF
-	TRBV4-2	TRBJ2-1	CASSQVRGGAGNEQFF
few	TRBV6-2/TRBV6-3	TRBJ2-5	CASSYGDRDQETQYF